This T cell receptor (beta chain) was sequenced for a study of T cell repertoires in cytomegalovirus infection. As for the study in general: Shared public TCR beta signatures pointed to both CMV infection and a matching HLA type.

This clonotype was recorded a few times. Its antigen is as yet unknown. TCRdb re-analysed the reads in MiXCR, keeping a single row per CDR3 protein. In the table there are around 190,000 distinct CDR3 sequences, approximately 15% of which are singletons. CDR1 is DFQATT, CDR2 SNEGSKA, per germline (reference sequence). The length of the CDR3 is 13 residues. With 8 bases clipped from V and 4 bases from J, the junction kept 5 bases outside the gene matches. Study-wide results and limits: Dominant in the ex vivo response were TCR beta clonotypes restricted by HLA-C and specific for CMV. CMV carriers with the relevant HLA were identified by cumulative public TCR beta family frequency.

The TCR comes from a human donor in good health (CMV status not recorded). Some clones in this sample may be carry-over from other donors' samples. The chain is built from TRBV20-1 and TRBJ2-2; 9 bases fit TRBD1. Sequencing input: PBMCs. CDR3 loop: CSFRDRVTGELFF. Written as DNA, the CDR3 is TGCAGTTTCCGGGACAGGGTCACCGGGGAGCTGTTTTTT.